This T cell receptor beta chain appears in the sequencing data of a study of T cells after somatic rescue of genetic block (dated by TCRdb to 2020 to 2021). About the study as a whole: What the study looked at was long-term robustness, specifically in a T-cell system that came about through somatic rescue of a genetic block in T-cell development.

Concerning this clone itself: The specificity of this receptor is unknown. No much larger clone is present one base from it, and per-base qualities are unavailable.

The germline V and J ends show losses of 0 bases and 5 bases respectively, and no gene match explains 4 bases of the junction. CDR1 is given as SGDLS and CDR2 as YYNGEE, both from the germline V gene. Taken from cysteine to phenylalanine, the CDR3 has 15 residues. The CDR3 DNA has 45 bases and is translated from base 1. Library preparation used the immunoSEQ multiplex PCR assay. TCRdb took over this immuneACCESS table, retaining in-frame rearrangements with V and J assigned. Such tables are incomplete; in checked studies, under half of the missing clones stem from an unresolved V gene, and the remainder is unexplained. The sample includes more than 65,000 clones, with approximately 91% observed a single time. The ten top clones hold 2.8% of the sample.

The chain is assembled from TRBV9 and TRBJ2-2, and TRBD2 matches 7 of the central bases. The source of this sequence is a man younger than 40. Input material: peripheral blood mononuclear cells (PBMCs). The bases read TGTGCCAGCAGCGTAGCGGGGGGAGGGACCGGGGAGCTGTTTTTT. The translation is CASSVAGGGTGELFF.